The 25 T cell receptor beta chains below come from one sample, sequenced in a study of metastatic and nonmetastatic thyroid tumors (dated by TCRdb to 2019 to 2021). Library construction relied on PCR. Sequencing was performed on an Illumina HiSeq 4000. Using fastp trimming at Q25 and MiXCR clonotype assembly, TCRdb reanalyzed the public sequencing data and kept in-frame beta chains. For this sample there are more than 4,000 clones; roughly a fifth appear just once. The top ten constitute roughly 25% of the sample. No treatment had been received by any patient before thyroid surgery. Specimen: adjacent normal tissue. These receptors all stem from a male donor with papillary thyroid cancer or a benign thyroid nodule (not recorded which). Some clones in this sample may be carry-over from other donors' samples.

Regarding this clone: A read error is possible here, since a much larger clone lies one base away. J is TRBJ2-1 and V is TRBV12-3 or TRBV12-4; D gene ambiguous. The CDR3 has 14 amino acids. The CDR3 bases are TGTGCCAGCAGTTTTTGGGCAGCCTACAATGAGCAGCTCTTC. Protein product: CASSFWAAYNEQLF.

By its share, this clone is large. The J gene is TRBJ1-2, the V gene TRBV19; maybe TRBD1 (5 bases). The V gene's germline CDR1 is LNHDA and CDR2 SQIVND (reference sequence). Between the trimmed V and J ends, which lost 4 bases and 4 bases, there was a span of 10 bases. CDR3 size: 13 residues. CDR3 nucleotide sequence: TGTGCCAGTAGTAAAGGGGACGCCTATGGCTACACCTTC. Translating it yields CASSKGDAYGYTF.

This clone came up a few times. J is TRBJ1-1 and V is TRBV2; D call uncertain. Between the trimmed V and J ends, which lost 7 bases and 2 bases, there was a span of 14 bases. Germline-derived CDR1 and CDR2 are SNHLY and FYNNEI. The CDR3 consists of 14 residues. For the CDR3, the DNA is TGTGCCAGCATCCAAAATGAGGGTAACACTGAAGCTTTCTTT. Its translation: CASIQNEGNTEAFF.

In the case of this clone: This same CDR3 is encoded by further DNA sequences in the sample. CDR3 loop: CASGRRTGSTEAFF. CDR3 bases: TGTGCTAGTGGTCGACGGACAGGGAGCACTGAAGCTTTCTTT. The chain carries TRBV12-5 and TRBJ1-1, with 8 bases aligning to TRBD1. The V and J ends lost 5 bases and 4 bases, in that order; junction bases with no gene match: 6. The CDR3 is 14 residues long. Germline assignment: CDR1 LGHNT and CDR2 FRNRAP.

For the CDR3, the DNA is TGTGCCAGCGGGACTAGGCGATCCGGCGGTTTCTTC. This sequence encodes CASGTRRSGGFF. The gene calls are TRBV12-3 or TRBV12-4 and TRBJ2-1; 8 positions agree with TRBD2. Trimming removed 8 bases from V and 16 bases from J; junction bases left unmatched: 13. This CDR3 is 12 amino acids long.

Only one count was recorded for this clone. The V gene is TRBV7-6, the J gene TRBJ2-7; 9 positions match TRBD1. With 0 bases clipped from V and 4 bases from J, the junction kept 4 bases outside the gene matches. From germline, CDR1 is SGHVS and CDR2 FNYEAQ. CDR3 length equals 15 residues. The CDR3 reads CASSLAGQGPYEQYF. The CDR3 coding sequence is TGTGCCAGCAGCTTAGCGGGACAGGGACCTTACGAGCAGTACTTC.

In its sample, this clone ranks as medium-sized. The V and J genes are TRBV9 and TRBJ1-1; tentative D call: TRBD1 (6 bases). This CDR3 is built from 13 residues. Trimming stripped 3 bases from V and 3 bases from J, with 9 bases between. The germline gives CDR1 SGDLS, CDR2 YYNGEE. The CDR3 protein is CASSEGGYTEAFF. The CDR3 DNA reads as TGTGCCAGCAGCGAGGGGGGATACACTGAAGCTTTCTTT.

Relative to its sample, this clone is medium-sized (0.01 to 0.1%). The rearrangement joins TRBV7-2 to TRBJ2-7; D call uncertain. V was trimmed by 5 bases and J by 6 bases, leaving 14 bases between them. The CDR3 sequence is 13 residues long. The germline gives CDR1 SGHTA, CDR2 FQGNSA. The DNA of the CDR3 is TGTGCCAGCAGCCCTTACCTAGGACCCGAGCAGTACTTC. Encoded protein: CASSPYLGPEQYF.

By frequency in the sample, this clone is large. The J gene is TRBJ1-5, the V gene TRBV20-1; a weak D match, TRBD1 (5 bases). Germline assignment: CDR1 DFQATT and CDR2 SNEGSKA (reference sequence). The CDR3 runs 12 residues. Trimming took 6 bases from V and 5 from J, leaving 11 bases between them. The CDR3 region has the DNA TGCAGTGCCCTGCAGGGCTATCAGCCCCAGCATTTT. Residues: CSALQGYQPQHF.

This clone was picked up a small number of times. The identical CDR3 is also encoded by other nucleotide sequences in the sample. The chain is built from TRBV30 and TRBJ2-1; 14 bases map to TRBD2. This CDR3 comprises 15 residues. V gave up 5 bases and J gave up 5 bases; unmatched junction bases: 5. CDR1 and CDR2 (germline): GTSNPN, SVGIG (reference sequence). This CDR3 reads CAWGLAGGFDNEQFF. The CDR3 DNA reads TGTGCCTGGGGACTAGCGGGGGGTTTCGACAATGAGCAGTTCTTC.

This chain joins TRBV9 and TRBJ2-3, with D perhaps matching TRBD1 or TRBD2 (6 bases each). V was pared by 4 bases and J by 1 base, with 13 bases between. Germline-derived CDR1 and CDR2 are SGDLS and YYNGEE. There are 15 residues in the CDR3. The CDR3 reads CASSPAGGGTDTQYF. For the CDR3, the DNA is TGTGCCAGCAGCCCTGCCGGGGGCGGCACAGATACGCAGTATTTT.

This chain's CDR3 is CSVLLQGPGGYTF. The CDR3 DNA reads TGCAGCGTGTTACTCCAGGGTCCTGGGGGCTACACCTTC. The rearrangement links TRBV29-1 to TRBJ1-2, with a possible D match to TRBD1 (5 bases). The CDR3 loop spans 13 amino acids. Germline V gene lookup returns CDR1 SQVTM and CDR2 ANQGSEA. V was shortened by 6 bases and J by 8 bases, with 19 bases between the two germline ends.

This clone appeared a single time. The V and J genes are TRBV30 and TRBJ2-3; 15 nucleotides agree with TRBD2. Germline V gene sequence: CDR1 GTSNPN, CDR2 SVGIG (reference sequence). There are 15 residues in the CDR3. V was clipped by 5 bases and J by 4 bases; unmatched bases: 4. Written as DNA, the CDR3 is TGTGCCTGGGGACTAGCGGGGGGGCTTTCAGATACGCAGTATTTT. Protein: CAWGLAGGLSDTQYF. Combining the CDR3 with reference TRBV30 and TRBJ2-3 gives the whole variable domain SQTIHQWPATLVQPVGSPLSLECTVEGTSNPNLYWYRQAAGRGLQLLFYSVGIGQISSEVPQNLSASRPQDRQFILSSKKLLLSDSGFYLCAWGLAGGLSDTQYFGPGTRLTVL.

With respect to this clone: The final CDR3 position lacks the conserved phenylalanine or tryptophan, pointing to a likely read error. The limits of the CDR3 on the DNA are not certain, so only TCRdb's listed CDR3 is given. This chain links TRBV6-1 with TRBJ1-2; the D call of TRBD1 is as the table states it, not checked on the DNA. The CDR3 is 11 amino acids long, termini counted. Germline CDR1 reads MNHNS; CDR2 reads SASEGT. Here the CDR3 reads CASMGDTTIAV.

This clone showed up just a few times. Sequence at one end of the junction differs from germline and may be a read error. The chain combines TRBV28 with TRBJ1-5; maybe TRBD1 (6 bases). Germline lookup yields CDR1 MDHEN and CDR2 SYDVKM. This CDR3 is built from 14 residues. The CDR3 protein is CASSEGDINHPQHF. The DNA of the CDR3 is TGTGCCAGCAGTGAGGGGGACATCAATCATCCCCAGCATTTT.

By sample share, this clone is medium-sized. This rearrangement joins TRBV7-9 to TRBJ2-5, with D maybe TRBD1 (5 bases). This CDR3 is built from 16 residues. The ends were cut back, 4 bases at V and 0 bases at J, with 15 bases in the middle. Per germline, CDR1 SEHNR and CDR2 FQNEAQ (reference sequence). The CDR3 DNA sequence: TGTGCCAGCAGCTCCCCCAACCTGGACAACCAAGAGACCCAGTACTTC. The encoded protein is CASSSPNLDNQETQYF.

This clone is labeled medium-sized. J is TRBJ2-4 and V is TRBV20-1, with 7 bases fitting TRBD1. Germline CDR1 is DFQATT and CDR2 is SNEGSKA (reference sequence). After removal of 0 bases from V and 3 bases from J, the junction contained 8 bases not matched to a gene. The length of the CDR3 is 16 residues. CDR3 in amino acids: CSARDQSRDSKNIQYF. CDR3 DNA: TGCAGTGCTAGAGATCAATCGAGGGACAGCAAAAACATTCAGTACTTC.

Only a few counts were recorded for this clone. V gene TRBV12-3 or TRBV12-4 combines with J gene TRBJ2-7, with 9 bases fitting TRBD1. CDR3 size: 14 residues. With 3 bases clipped from V and 3 bases from J, the junction kept 3 bases outside the gene matches. The CDR3 DNA is TGTGCCAGCAGTTTCGCGACAGGGGGCTACGAGCAGTACTTC. It translates to CASSFATGGYEQYF.

In this sample, this clone turned up many times. A much larger clone differs by one base, so this may be a read error. The chain links TRBV10-3 to TRBJ1-4; D call uncertain. V lost 3 bases and J lost 3, with 11 bases in between. This CDR3 has 15 residues. CDR1 ENHRY and CDR2 SYGVKD come from the germline V gene. CDR3: CAISERPGPNEKLFF. For the CDR3, the DNA is TGTGCCATCAGTGAAAGACCGGGCCCTAATGAAAAACTGTTTTTT.

This clone is judged medium-sized. The chain uses TRBV20-1 and TRBJ2-3; TRBD1 agrees at 9 bases. Germline V CDR1 and CDR2: DFQATT, SNEGSKA (reference sequence). Trimming at V came to 5 bases and at J to 5 bases, leaving 5 bases not matched to a gene. CDR3 length equals 13 residues. CDR3 sequence reads: CSAVDRGGDTQYF. CDR3 sequence (DNA): TGCAGTGCTGTGGACAGGGGAGGAGATACGCAGTATTTT.

This clone came up many times. V is TRBV6-1 and J is TRBJ2-7; D remains unclear. The CDR3 consists of 14 residues. Germline CDR1 is MNHNS and CDR2 is SASEGT. V lost 10 bases and J 2 bases, leaving 18 bases between the germline ends. The CDR3 sequence is CATTGRASAYEQYF. The CDR3 DNA reads TGTGCCACTACTGGACGAGCCTCCGCCTACGAGCAGTACTTC.

The chain has TRBV11-1 and TRBJ2-3, with a possible D match to TRBD1 (6 bases). CDR1 SGHAT and CDR2 FQDESV come from the germline V gene (reference sequence). The CDR3 totals 15 residues. The V gene lost 5 bases and the J gene lost 0 bases, with 12 bases spanning the gap. The CDR3 is CASSLQGFSTDTQYF. DNA of the CDR3: TGTGCCAGCAGCCTGCAGGGGTTCAGCACAGATACGCAGTATTTT.

By share, this clone counts as large. The chain uses TRBV5-1 and TRBJ2-3, with 8 nucleotides matching TRBD1. The CDR3 is 14 amino acids. With V trimmed by 6 bases and J by 1 base, 4 bases remained unmatched. Per the germline V gene, CDR1 is SGHRS and CDR2 is YFSETQ. The CDR3 region is CASTSGQGTDTQYF. The DNA of the CDR3 is TGCGCCAGCACCTCGGGACAGGGCACAGATACGCAGTATTTT.

The genes are TRBV28 and TRBJ2-7, with 10 bases aligning to TRBD2. V dropped 2 bases and J dropped 2; count of bases not matched to a gene: 15. CDR3 length: 19 amino acids. The germline V gene encodes CDR1 MDHEN and CDR2 SYDVKM. CDR3 coding DNA: TGTGCCAGCAGTTTACTAGCGGGGGTTTCCCCTTCCATTCCCTACGAGCAGTACTTC. Its translation: CASSLLAGVSPSIPYEQYF.

This clone was detected many times. CDR3 loop: CSIGPGESSKNTEAFF. The CDR3 nucleotides read TGCAGCATTGGCCCGGGGGAATCTTCGAAGAACACTGAAGCTTTCTTT. The chain links TRBV29-1 to TRBJ1-1; possible D gene TRBD1, 5 bases. The CDR3 has 16 amino acids. CDR1 SQVTM and CDR2 ANQGSEA come from the germline V gene. V lost 8 bases and J 1 base, leaving 23 bases between the germline ends.